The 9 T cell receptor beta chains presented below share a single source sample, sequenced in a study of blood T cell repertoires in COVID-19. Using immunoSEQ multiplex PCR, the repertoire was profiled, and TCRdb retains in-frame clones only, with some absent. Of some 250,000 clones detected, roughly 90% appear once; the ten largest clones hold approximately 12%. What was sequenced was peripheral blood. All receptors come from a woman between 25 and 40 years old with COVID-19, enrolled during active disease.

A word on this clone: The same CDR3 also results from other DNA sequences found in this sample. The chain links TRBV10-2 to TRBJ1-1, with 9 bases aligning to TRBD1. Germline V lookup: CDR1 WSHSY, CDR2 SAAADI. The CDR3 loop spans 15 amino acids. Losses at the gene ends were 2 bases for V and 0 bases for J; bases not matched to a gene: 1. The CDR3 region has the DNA TGCGCCAGCAGTGAGGGGACAGGGATGAACACTGAAGCTTTCTTT. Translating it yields CASSEGTGMNTEAFF.

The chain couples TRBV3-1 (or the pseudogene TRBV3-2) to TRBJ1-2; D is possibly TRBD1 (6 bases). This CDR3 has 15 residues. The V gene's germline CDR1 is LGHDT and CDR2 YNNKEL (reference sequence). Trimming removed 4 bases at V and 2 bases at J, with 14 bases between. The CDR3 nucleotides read TGTGCCAGCAGCCTCGGGGGGGGCCGGAACTATGGCTACACCTTC. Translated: CASSLGGGRNYGYTF.

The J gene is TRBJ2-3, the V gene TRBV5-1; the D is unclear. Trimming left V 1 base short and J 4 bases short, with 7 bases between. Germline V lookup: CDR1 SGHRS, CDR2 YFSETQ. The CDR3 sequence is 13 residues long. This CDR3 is CASSLLRADTQYF. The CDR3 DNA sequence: TGCGCCAGCAGCTTGCTACGAGCAGATACGCAGTATTTT.

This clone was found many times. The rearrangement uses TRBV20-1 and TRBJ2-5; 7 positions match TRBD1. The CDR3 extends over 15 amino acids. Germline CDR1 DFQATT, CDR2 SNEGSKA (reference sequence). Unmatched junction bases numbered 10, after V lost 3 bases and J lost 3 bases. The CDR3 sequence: CSASGVLGTEETQYF. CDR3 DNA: TGCAGTGCTAGTGGCGTCCTGGGGACAGAAGAGACCCAGTACTTC.

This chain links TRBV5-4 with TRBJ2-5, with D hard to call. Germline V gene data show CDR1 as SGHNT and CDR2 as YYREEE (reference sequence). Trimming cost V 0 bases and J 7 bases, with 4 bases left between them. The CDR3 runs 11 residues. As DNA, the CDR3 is TGTGCCAGCAGCTTGGCAGGGACCCAGTACTTC. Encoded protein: CASSLAGTQYF.

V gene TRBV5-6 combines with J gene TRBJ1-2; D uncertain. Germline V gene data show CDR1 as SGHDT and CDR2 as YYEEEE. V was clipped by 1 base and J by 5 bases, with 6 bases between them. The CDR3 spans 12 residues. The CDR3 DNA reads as TGTGCCAGCAGCTTGAGTCAGTATGGCTACACCTTC. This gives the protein CASSLSQYGYTF.

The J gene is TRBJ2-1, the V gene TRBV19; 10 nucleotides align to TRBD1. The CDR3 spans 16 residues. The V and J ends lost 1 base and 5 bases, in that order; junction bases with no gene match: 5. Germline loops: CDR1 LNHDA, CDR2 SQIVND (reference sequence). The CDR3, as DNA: TGTGCCAGTAGTATAGGGACAGGGGGGAATAACAATGAGCAGTTCTTC. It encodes CASSIGTGGNNNEQFF.

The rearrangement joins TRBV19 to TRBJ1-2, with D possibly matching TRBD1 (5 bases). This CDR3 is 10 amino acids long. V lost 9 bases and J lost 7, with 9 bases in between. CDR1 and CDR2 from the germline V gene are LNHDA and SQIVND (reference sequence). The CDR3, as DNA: TGTGCCAGCGGGGGGGTTGGCTACACCTTC. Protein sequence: CASGGVGYTF.

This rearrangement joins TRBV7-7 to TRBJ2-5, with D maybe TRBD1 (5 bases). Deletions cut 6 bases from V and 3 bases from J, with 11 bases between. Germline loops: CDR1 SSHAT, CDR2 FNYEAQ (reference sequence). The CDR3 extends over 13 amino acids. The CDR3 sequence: CASSYDRKETQYF. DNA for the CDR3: TGTGCCAGCAGTTACGACAGAAAAGAGACCCAGTACTTC.